The T cell receptor beta chain described here comes from a study of T cell responses to AZD1222 COVID-19 vaccine. To note about this clone: Its antigen is undetermined.

The CDR3 loop spans 13 amino acids. V was shortened by 8 bases and J by 4 bases, with 14 bases between the two germline ends. The germline V gene encodes CDR1 SNHLY and CDR2 FYNNEI. This table comes from immunoSEQ multiplex PCR, and its TCRdb copy is limited to in-frame clones, with some not included. The sample holds 85,000 to 110,000 clones, approximately 89% seen once. Study-wide findings and caveats: Most donors were white British and more were female, and clonal diversity was possibly underestimated. Nearly half of the spike-specific TCRs reportedly recognize variant regions that carry no mutations. Samples come after the peak T cell response, not at day 14.

This chain uses TRBV2 with TRBJ2-5, with D possibly TRBD2 on 5 matching bases. The origin of this receptor is an adult in good health. The sample was peripheral blood, taken on day 0 of AZD1222 vaccination. The CDR3, as DNA: TGTGCCAGCCCTACCCGAGAGGGAGAGACCCAGTACTTC. Amino acid sequence: CASPTREGETQYF.